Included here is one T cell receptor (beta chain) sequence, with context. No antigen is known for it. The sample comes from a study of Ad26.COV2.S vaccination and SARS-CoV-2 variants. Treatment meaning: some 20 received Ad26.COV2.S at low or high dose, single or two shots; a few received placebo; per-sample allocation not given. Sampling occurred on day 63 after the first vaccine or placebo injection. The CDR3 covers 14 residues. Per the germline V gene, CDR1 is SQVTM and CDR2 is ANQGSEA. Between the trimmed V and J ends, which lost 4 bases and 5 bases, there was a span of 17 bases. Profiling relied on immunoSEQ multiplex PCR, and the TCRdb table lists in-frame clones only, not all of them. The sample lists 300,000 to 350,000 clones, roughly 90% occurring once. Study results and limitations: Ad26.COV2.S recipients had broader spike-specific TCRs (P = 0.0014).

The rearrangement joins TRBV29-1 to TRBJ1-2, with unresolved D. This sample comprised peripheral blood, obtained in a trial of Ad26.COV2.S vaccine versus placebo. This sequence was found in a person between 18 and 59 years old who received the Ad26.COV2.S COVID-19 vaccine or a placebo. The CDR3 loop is CSVVKSGQGYGYTF. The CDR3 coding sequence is TGCAGCGTTGTTAAGTCAGGTCAAGGGTATGGCTACACCTTC. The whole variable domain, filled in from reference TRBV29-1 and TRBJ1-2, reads SAVISQKPSRDICQRGTSLTIQCQVDSQVTMMFWYRQQPGQSLTLIATANQGSEATYESGFVIDKFPISRPNLTFSTLTVSNMSPEDSSIYLCSVVKSGQGYGYTFGSGTRLTVV.